This T cell receptor (beta chain) is drawn from a study of blood T cell repertoires in COVID-19. Only a few counts were recorded for this clone. Method: immunoSEQ multiplex PCR; TCRdb's copy keeps in-frame clones and lacks some. Counted here are roughly 190,000 clones, approximately 87% occurring once; the ten biggest clones make up about a tenth. This CDR3 is 13 amino acids long. This sequence originates from a woman in her sixties with COVID-19, enrolled during active disease. Sequenced: peripheral blood. The rearrangement joins TRBV21-1 to TRBJ2-7; TRBD2, the table's D call, was not compared with the DNA. TRBV21-1 is deemed a pseudogene. The CDR3 sequence is CASSKSPRYEQYF. The CDR3 nucleotides are TGTGCCAGCAGCAAAAGTCCCCGGTACGAGCAGTACTTC.